Below are 9 T cell receptor beta chains sequenced from a single sample in a study of cytomegalovirus exposure and HLA in healthy donors. It was with 60 Vbeta and 13 Jbeta primers that the PCR ran. Clones were sequenced by immunoSEQ multiplex PCR, and TCRdb holds only the in-frame ones, with some missing. The table lists about 130,000 clones, about 71% of them singletons. Input material: PBMCs. The receptor source for this set is a woman aged 55-69 years in good health and CMV-seropositive.

V and J are TRBV9 and TRBJ1-2; no reliable D call. Germline V gene sequence: CDR1 SGDLS, CDR2 YYNGEE. The CDR3 consists of 14 residues. V shed 5 bases and J shed 3 bases, with 14 bases lying between them. CDR3 amino acids: CASSAEGGHYGYTF. The CDR3 DNA sequence: TGTGCCAGCAGTGCTGAAGGAGGCCACTATGGCTACACCTTC.

CDR3 residues: CASSVTTGFGANVLTF. CDR3 DNA: TGTGCCAGCAGTGTCACTACAGGATTTGGGGCCAACGTCCTGACTTTC. The V gene is TRBV6-4, the J gene TRBJ2-6; D might be TRBD1 (5 bases). The CDR3 is 16 amino acids. Germline assignment: CDR1 MRHNA and CDR2 SNTAGT. Between the trimmed V and J ends, which lost 4 bases and 3 bases, there was a span of 13 bases.

This rearrangement joins TRBV11-2 to TRBJ2-4; TRBD2 agrees at 7 bases. This CDR3 has 14 residues. Trimming removed 1 base from V and 5 bases from J; junction bases left unmatched: 2. The germline V gene encodes CDR1 SGHAT and CDR2 FQNNGV. This CDR3 is CASSLARGENIQYF. The CDR3 DNA sequence: TGTGCCAGCAGCTTAGCCCGGGGGGAAAACATTCAGTACTTC.

The chain recombines TRBV6-5 with TRBJ1-3; no clear D. V shed 5 bases and J shed 0 bases, with 8 bases lying between them. Germline assignment: CDR1 MNHEY and CDR2 SVGAGI. There are 14 residues in the CDR3. The CDR3 nucleotides are TGTGCCAGCAGTCCGCGGGACTCTGGAAACACCATATATTTT. Amino acids: CASSPRDSGNTIYF.

By proportion, this clone is medium-sized (0.01 to 0.1%). The V and J genes are TRBV6-5 and TRBJ2-2; D is possibly TRBD2 (6 bases). Germline V gene sequence: CDR1 MNHEY, CDR2 SVGAGI. The CDR3 sequence is 15 residues long. V was shortened by 6 bases and J by 11 bases, with 22 bases between the two germline ends. The CDR3 spells CASSIRGVTRRELFF. Here the CDR3 DNA reads TGTGCCAGCAGCATACGCGGGGTCACCCGGAGAGAGCTGTTTTTT.

The chain carries TRBV5-1 and TRBJ2-7; 8 bases fit TRBD2. The V and J ends lost 0 bases and 5 bases, in that order; junction bases with no gene match: 7. Germline V gene data show CDR1 as SGHRS and CDR2 as YFSETQ. The CDR3 totals 15 residues. DNA of the CDR3: TGCGCCAGCAGCTTGGATTTTAGCGGGGAGGACGAGCAGTACTTC. Protein product: CASSLDFSGEDEQYF. Full variable domain (rest looked up from reference TRBV5-1 and TRBJ2-7): KAGVTQTPRYLIKTRGQQVTLSCSPISGHRSVSWYQQTPGQGLQFLFEYFSETQRNKGNFPGRFSGRQFSNSRSEMNVSTLELGDSALYLCASSLDFSGEDEQYFGPGTRLTVT.

V and J are TRBV15 and TRBJ2-5; the D is unclear. CDR1 and CDR2 (germline): LNHNV, YYDKDF (reference sequence). With 3 bases removed from V and 5 bases from J, the gap between germline ends came to 22 bases. The length of the CDR3 is 17 residues. For the CDR3, the DNA is TGTGCCACCAGCAGCCCTCATCCCGCAGGTTCTCGGGAGACCCAGTACTTC. Encoded protein: CATSSPHPAGSRETQYF.

The rearrangement links TRBV4-2 to TRBJ2-1; 9 bases are shared with TRBD2. The junction had 7 bases not matched to a gene; V was cut back by 4 bases and J by 6 bases. The CDR3 has 15 residues. Germline assignment: CDR1 LGHNA and CDR2 YNFKEQ. The chain's CDR3 is CASSPSGGSPNEQFF. The CDR3 DNA sequence: TGTGCCAGCAGCCCCAGCGGGGGGTCCCCCAATGAGCAGTTCTTC.

The chain carries TRBV19 and TRBJ1-2, with unresolved D. V lost 3 bases to trimming and J lost 3 bases, with 11 bases between them. Germline values: CDR1 LNHDA, CDR2 SQIVND (reference sequence). The CDR3 extends over 14 amino acids. The CDR3 DNA follows: TGTGCCAGTAGTATGCCCCCTATGGACTATGGCTACACCTTC. It codes for CASSMPPMDYGYTF.